The 24 T cell receptor beta chains presented below share a single source sample, sequenced in a study of monozygotic twins with inflammatory bowel disease. After re-calling the 5' RACE reads, TCRdb lists one entry per CDR3 protein, DNA absent. The record lists 160,000 or so distinct CDR3 sequences, of which the ten most abundant hold roughly 2.4%. Material for sequencing was blood. The receptors derive from a human donor with ulcerative colitis or Crohn's disease, or a healthy co-twin of an affected twin (not recorded which).

The chain carries TRBV12-3 or TRBV12-4 and TRBJ1-1. This CDR3 spans 13 amino acids. CDR3 sequence: CASSSQGGGEAFF.

The chain links TRBV3-1 to TRBJ1-5. From germline, CDR1 is LGHDT and CDR2 YNNKEL (reference sequence). The CDR3 runs to 15 residues. CDR3 in amino acids: CASSQDLNSNQPQHF.

The J gene is TRBJ2-7, the V gene TRBV7-2; as DNA is missing, the TRBD1 call by TCRdb cannot be tested. CDR3 length: 14 amino acids. Germline CDR1 is SGHTA and CDR2 is FQGNSA. CDR3 amino acids: CASSLTGESYEQYF.

This chain connects TRBV7-9 to TRBJ1-2; there is no DNA to check the TCRdb D call of TRBD1. Germline assignment: CDR1 SEHNR and CDR2 FQNEAQ (reference sequence). This CDR3 spans 16 amino acids. The chain's CDR3 is CASSPLGTGEDYGYTF.

The chain is built from TRBV20-1 and TRBJ2-7; TCRdb lists TRBD1, though no DNA is available to test this call. The V gene's germline CDR1 is DFQATT and CDR2 SNEGSKA (reference sequence). This CDR3 comprises 13 residues. This CDR3 is CSATNVGRYEQYF.

The rearrangement joins TRBV5-1 to TRBJ2-5. Germline CDR1 SGHRS, CDR2 YFSETQ. The CDR3 covers 12 residues. This chain's CDR3 is CASSLTGASQYF.

The chain uses TRBV5-1 and TRBJ1-5; as DNA is missing, the TRBD1 call by TCRdb cannot be tested. CDR3 length: 15 residues. Germline values: CDR1 SGHRS, CDR2 YFSETQ. This CDR3 reads CASSLGDSGNQPQHF.

The rearrangement links TRBV7-8 to TRBJ1-3; TCRdb proposes TRBD1, but this gene call is untestable without DNA. This CDR3 region has 13 residues. Germline CDR1 is SGHVS and CDR2 is FQNEAQ. The CDR3 sequence is CASSLDLGDTIYF.

V gene TRBV4-1 combines with J gene TRBJ2-3. The CDR3 spans 15 residues. The germline CDR1 and CDR2 sequences are MGHRA and YSYEKL. CDR3 sequence: CASSPMDTGTDTQYF.

The chain uses TRBV25-1 and TRBJ1-1; TCRdb selects TRBD1, and the lack of DNA leaves this call unchecked. The germline CDR1 and CDR2 sequences are MGHDK and SYGVNS. The CDR3 spans 14 residues. CDR3 residues: CASSPYGGGTEAFF.

This chain connects TRBV9 to TRBJ1-1; TCRdb indicates TRBD1, and absent DNA this call remains unverified. This CDR3 spans 15 amino acids. Germline CDR1 SGDLS, CDR2 YYNGEE. The CDR3 spells CASSIGTGRNTEAFF.

The CDR3 spells CASSPGTGYGYTF. The chain links TRBV27 to TRBJ1-2; absent DNA, TCRdb's TRBD1 call cannot be checked. Germline CDR1 reads MNHEY; CDR2 reads SMNVEV (reference sequence). The CDR3 is 13 residues long.

The chain is built from TRBV24-1 and TRBJ2-6; TCRdb outputs TRBD1, but without DNA this stays unchecked. CDR1 is KGHDR, CDR2 SFDVKD, per germline. CDR3 length equals 19 residues. The CDR3 sequence: CATSVGSGTGGSGANVLTF.

This clonotype shows up as medium-sized by frequency. The CDR3 here is CASSFIRPGQGYNEQFF. The chain employs TRBV5-5 and TRBJ2-1; TCRdb calls TRBD1, which cannot be checked without DNA. The length of the CDR3 is 17 residues. Germline CDR1 is SGHKS and CDR2 is YYEKEE (reference sequence).

This chain uses TRBV7-6 with TRBJ2-1; TCRdb gives TRBD1 as the D gene, but with no DNA this cannot be confirmed. Germline V lookup: CDR1 SGHVS, CDR2 FNYEAQ. The CDR3 consists of 16 residues. This CDR3 is CASSLAPQGVSDEQCF.

This chain connects TRBV20-1 to TRBJ1-4; the D call from TCRdb, TRBD1, cannot be confirmed without DNA. Germline V CDR1 and CDR2: DFQATT, SNEGSKA (reference sequence). This CDR3 spans 11 amino acids. The CDR3 sequence: CSGGLGEKLFF.

The chain couples TRBV5-1 to TRBJ1-2; TCRdb returns TRBD1, unconfirmable since there is no DNA. Looked up from germline, CDR1 is SGHRS and CDR2 is YFSETQ. This CDR3 spans 12 amino acids. CDR3: CASSLVEGANTF.

The genes are TRBV19 and TRBJ2-2; TCRdb outputs TRBD1, but without DNA this stays unchecked. The CDR3 has 16 residues. The germline V gene has CDR1 LNHDA and CDR2 SQIVND (reference sequence). The CDR3 sequence: CASSPRTGEVAGELFF.

This chain links TRBV6-1 with TRBJ1-1; TCRdb reports TRBD1, a call that lacks DNA to check it against. The V gene's germline CDR1 is MNHNS and CDR2 SASEGT. This CDR3 is built from 14 residues. The CDR3 reads CASNAGTGVTEAFF.

The chain is built from TRBV28 and TRBJ1-5; the D call from TCRdb, TRBD1, cannot be confirmed without DNA. There are 14 residues in the CDR3. Germline V gene lookup returns CDR1 MDHEN and CDR2 SYDVKM. This CDR3 is CASSFRQMNQPQHF.

The chain employs TRBV27 and TRBJ2-7. This CDR3 comprises 16 residues. Germline V gene lookup returns CDR1 MNHEY and CDR2 SMNVEV (reference sequence). The CDR3 here is CASSPMVHADGNEQYF.

V and J are TRBV7-9 and TRBJ2-7; no DNA is available, so the TRBD2 call from TCRdb remains unchecked. The CDR3 consists of 17 residues. Germline CDR1 and CDR2: SEHNR and FQNEAQ (reference sequence). This CDR3 is CASDALTSGSFSYEQYF.

V usage is TRBV20-1 and J usage is TRBJ2-5; checking the TCRdb D call of TRBD1 is not possible without DNA. Germline assignment: CDR1 DFQATT and CDR2 SNEGSKA (reference sequence). The CDR3 covers 14 residues. This chain's CDR3 is CSAPGQGLQETQYF.

The chain is built from TRBV4-1 and TRBJ1-5. CDR1 is MGHRA, CDR2 YSYEKL, per germline. The CDR3 runs to 13 residues. CDR3 residues: CASSQDSGQPQHF.